This T cell receptor (beta chain) was profiled in a study of technical replicates of blood from several donors. The protocol was immunoSEQ multiplex PCR, while the TCRdb copy is restricted to in-frame clones and leaves out a portion. The table has about 83,000 clones, under 95% seen once. Unmatched junction bases numbered 6, after V lost 0 bases and J lost 5 bases. CDR3 size: 16 residues. The germline CDR1 and CDR2 sequences are SGDLS and YYNGEE. The V call is TRBV9, the J call TRBJ2-3; 10 bases align to TRBD2. This receptor was obtained from a human donor in good health. Material for sequencing was T cells isolated from PBMCs. This CDR3 is CASSVGSSGGKDTQYF. In DNA, the CDR3 is TGTGCCAGCAGCGTAGGATCTAGCGGGGGAAAAGATACGCAGTATTTT.